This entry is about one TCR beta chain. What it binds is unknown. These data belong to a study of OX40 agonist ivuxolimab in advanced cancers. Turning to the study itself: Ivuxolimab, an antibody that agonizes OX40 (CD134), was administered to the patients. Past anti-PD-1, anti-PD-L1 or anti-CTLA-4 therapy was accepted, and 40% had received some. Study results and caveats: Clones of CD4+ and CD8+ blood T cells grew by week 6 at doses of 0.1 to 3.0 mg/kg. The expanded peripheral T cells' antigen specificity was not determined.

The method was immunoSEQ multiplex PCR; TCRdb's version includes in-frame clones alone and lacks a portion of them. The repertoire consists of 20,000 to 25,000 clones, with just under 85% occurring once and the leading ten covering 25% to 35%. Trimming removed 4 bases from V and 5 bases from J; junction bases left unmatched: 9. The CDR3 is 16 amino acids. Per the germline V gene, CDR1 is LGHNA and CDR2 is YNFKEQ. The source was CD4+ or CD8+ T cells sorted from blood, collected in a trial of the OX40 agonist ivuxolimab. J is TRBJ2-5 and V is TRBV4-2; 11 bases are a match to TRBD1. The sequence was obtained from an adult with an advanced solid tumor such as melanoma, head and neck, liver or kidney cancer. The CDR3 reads CASSPRTGGAGETQYF. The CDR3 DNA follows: TGTGCCAGCAGCCCCCGGACAGGGGGCGCGGGGGAGACCCAGTACTTC.